The 12 T cell receptor beta chains below come from one sample, sequenced in a study of T cell repertoires in cytomegalovirus infection. MiXCR was run by TCRdb on the reads, yielding one entry per CDR3 protein. The table lists 85,000 to 120,000 distinct CDR3 sequences, 16% of them singletons. Input material: PBMCs. These receptor sequences come from a human donor in good health (CMV status not recorded). Some clones in this sample may be carry-over from other donors' samples.

The chain carries TRBV4-1 and TRBJ2-7, with 7 bases lining up with TRBD1. Trimming removed 3 bases from V and 0 bases from J; junction bases left unmatched: 11. The CDR3 contains 17 residues. Germline loops: CDR1 MGHRA, CDR2 YSYEKL. CDR3 in amino acids: CASSQDPTGASSYEQYF. In DNA form, the CDR3 reads TGCGCCAGCAGCCAGGACCCCACAGGGGCCAGCTCCTACGAGCAGTACTTC.

This clonotype showed up just a few times. The rearrangement joins TRBV20-1 to TRBJ1-3; D is uncertain. Trimming took off 6 bases at V and 0 bases at J, with 21 bases between the two ends. The CDR3 is 17 amino acids. The germline CDR1 and CDR2 sequences are DFQATT and SNEGSKA (reference sequence). The CDR3 DNA follows: TGCAGTGCCGAGGCAGCCTCTTACCGGAGCTCTGGAAACACCATATATTTT. Residues: CSAEAASYRSSGNTIYF.

This clonotype occurred a few times. V gene TRBV2 combines with J gene TRBJ1-2; D is unresolved. This CDR3 contains 11 residues. V was trimmed by 7 bases and J by 4 bases, leaving 7 bases between them. CDR1 is SNHLY and CDR2 is FYNNEI in the germline V gene. CDR3 residues: CASKESYGYTF. In DNA form, the CDR3 reads TGTGCCAGCAAAGAAAGCTATGGCTACACCTTC.

Regarding this clonotype: A much larger clone is a single base away; this may be a read error. The chain has TRBV2 and TRBJ2-5; 10 positions agree with TRBD2. V was pared by 7 bases and J by 2 bases, with 7 bases of the junction left unmatched. The CDR3 is made up of 15 amino acids. Germline values: CDR1 SNHLY, CDR2 FYNNEI. The CDR3 DNA is TGTGCCAGCACCGAGGGACTAGCGAGACAAGAGACCCAGTACTTC. Residues: CASTEGLARQETQYF. The complete variable domain, with remaining parts taken from reference TRBV2 and TRBJ2-5, reads EPEVTQTPSHQVTQMGQEVILRCVPISNHLYFYWYRQILGQKVEFLVSFYNNEISEKSEIFDDQFSVERPDGSNFTLKIRSTKLEDSAMYFCASTEGLARQETQYFGPGTRLLVL.

Many counts were recorded for this clonotype. The rearrangement joins TRBV10-3 to TRBJ1-5; D gene ambiguous. CDR3 size: 13 residues. CDR1 and CDR2 from the germline V gene are ENHRY and SYGVKD. The ends were cut back, 4 bases at V and 5 bases at J, with 9 bases in the middle. CDR3 sequence: CAISGESDQPQHF. The CDR3 DNA reads as TGTGCCATCAGTGGAGAGTCCGATCAGCCCCAGCATTTT.

The rearrangement links TRBV7-9 to TRBJ2-7, with TRBD1 matching over 7 bases. This CDR3 is 19 amino acids long. Trimming at V came to 5 bases and at J to 2 bases, leaving 21 bases not matched to a gene. Germline-derived CDR1 and CDR2 are SEHNR and FQNEAQ (reference sequence). The DNA for the CDR3 is TGTGCCAGCAGCGCTAACCCCAACCCCGCACAGGGGAGAACCTACGAGCAGTACTTC. Encoded protein: CASSANPNPAQGRTYEQYF.

The table lists this clonotype with a few counts. This sequence joins TRBV29-1 and TRBJ2-1, with 7 nucleotides matching TRBD1. The junction had 3 bases not matched to a gene; V was cut back by 5 bases and J by 2 bases. CDR1 is SQVTM, CDR2 ANQGSEA, per germline. The CDR3 covers 13 residues. In DNA form, the CDR3 reads TGCAGCGTTTCCGGGACAGCCTACAATGAGCAGTTCTTC. Its translation is CSVSGTAYNEQFF.

As for this clonotype: This may stem from a read error, because a much larger clone lies one nucleotide away. The chain carries TRBV7-2 and TRBJ1-1; D remains ambiguous. The CDR3 is made up of 13 amino acids. Trimming stripped 2 bases from V and 4 bases from J, with 8 bases between. Per germline, CDR1 SGHTA and CDR2 FQGNSA. Written as DNA, the CDR3 is TGTGCCAGCAGCTTATCCTGGGGCACTGAAGCTTTCTTT. Protein: CASSLSWGTEAFF.

In this sample, this clonotype turned up a few times. The chain combines TRBV20-1 with TRBJ2-5; D gene uncertain. Germline V gives CDR1 DFQATT, CDR2 SNEGSKA (reference sequence). V shed 6 bases and J shed 5 bases, with 13 bases lying between them. The CDR3 extends over 12 amino acids. This CDR3 reads CSASLLQETQYF. CDR3 bases: TGCAGTGCCTCACTTCTACAGGAGACCCAGTACTTC.

The CDR3 region is CSVRSTDEQYF. The CDR3, as DNA: TGCAGCGTCCGTTCCACGGACGAGCAGTACTTC. This sequence joins TRBV29-1 and TRBJ2-7; D is unclear. Germline assignment: CDR1 SQVTM and CDR2 ANQGSEA. V lost 6 bases to trimming and J lost 5 bases, with 11 bases between them. CDR3 length equals 11 residues.

With regard to this clonotype: A read error may explain this, as a much larger clone is one base away. The J gene is TRBJ1-2, the V gene TRBV7-2, with TRBD1 matching 8 bases. From germline, CDR1 is SGHTA and CDR2 FQGNSA. The junction had 5 bases not matched to a gene; V was cut back by 2 bases and J by 3 bases. CDR3 length: 15 amino acids. The CDR3 protein is CASSLMQGADYGYTF. Here the CDR3 DNA reads TGTGCCAGCAGCTTAATGCAGGGGGCGGACTATGGCTACACCTTC.

This clonotype appeared a few times. This sequence joins TRBV2 and TRBJ1-1; D not certain. The CDR3 sequence is 13 residues long. CDR1 is SNHLY, CDR2 FYNNEI, per germline. V lost 8 bases and J lost 0, with 10 bases in between. The CDR3 sequence: CASGDGLNTEAFF. CDR3 nucleotides: TGTGCCAGCGGCGACGGCCTGAACACTGAAGCTTTCTTT.